Listed here are 2 T cell receptor beta chains from one sample, sequenced in a study of cytomegalovirus exposure and HLA in healthy donors. PCR amplification relied on 60 Vbeta primers (plus 13 Jbeta primers). This table comes from immunoSEQ multiplex PCR, and its TCRdb copy is limited to in-frame clones, with some not included. The data hold more than 110,000 clones, with under 85% observed a single time. Sequencing was performed on PBMCs. These receptors were obtained from a man between 18 and 29 years old in good health and CMV-seronegative.

This rearrangement joins TRBV30 to TRBJ2-4; 9 bases map to TRBD1. Germline CDR1 is GTSNPN and CDR2 is SVGIG (reference sequence). This CDR3 is 14 amino acids long. V lost 1 base, J lost 6 bases, and 4 bases stayed unmatched. DNA of the CDR3: TGTGCCTGGAGTGGGCCGGGACAGGGAAACATTCAGTACTTC. Translating it yields CAWSGPGQGNIQYF.

The V and J genes are TRBV19 and TRBJ2-3; D may be TRBD2 (5 bases). The CDR3 length is 13 residues. The germline V gene has CDR1 LNHDA and CDR2 SQIVND (reference sequence). Deletions cut 8 bases from V and 0 bases from J, with 9 bases between. In DNA form, the CDR3 reads TGTGCCAGTGGACTGTCTAGCACAGATACGCAGTATTTT. Its translation is CASGLSSTDTQYF.